The 21 T cell receptor beta chains reported below all come from one sample, sequenced in a study of radiotherapy plus CTLA-4 blockade in lung cancer (dated by TCRdb to 2016 to 2019). The library was built by means of the immunoSEQ multiplex PCR assay. Not all clones reach the TCRdb copy of this immuneACCESS table, which keeps in-frame sequences only. Checked studies attribute under half of the gap to unresolved V genes and leave the rest unexplained. The sample table contains fewer than 65,000 clones; only one count was recorded for roughly 77% of them. The top ten constitute about 2.5% of the sample. The input for sequencing was peripheral blood, taken from a patient treated with radiotherapy plus ipilimumab. The receptors were gathered from a human donor with non-small cell lung cancer whose response to radiotherapy plus ipilimumab could not be evaluated.

V gene TRBV4-1 combines with J gene TRBJ2-2; 8 bases fit TRBD2. V dropped 3 bases and J dropped 4; count of bases not matched to a gene: 7. Germline CDR1 and CDR2: MGHRA and YSYEKL. The CDR3 has 16 amino acids. In nucleotides, the CDR3 is TGCGCCAGCAGCCAGGCCGGGACTAGTGTCACCGGGGAGCTGTTTTTT. Amino acid sequence: CASSQAGTSVTGELFF.

In regard to this clone: Mismatch with germline at one junction end may stem from a read error. This rearrangement joins TRBV7-3 to TRBJ2-5; TRBD2 matches 7 bases. The CDR3 loop spans 16 amino acids. CDR1 and CDR2 (germline): SGHTA, FQGTGA. CDR3 DNA: TGTGCCAGCAGCTCCGCCCCCTTTATGGCGGGAGAGGCCCAGTACTTC. This sequence encodes CASSSAPFMAGEAQYF.

The rearrangement links TRBV27 to TRBJ2-1, with D perhaps matching TRBD2 (6 bases). Trimming removed 3 bases at V and 2 bases at J, with 20 bases between. Per germline, CDR1 MNHEY and CDR2 SMNVEV (reference sequence). CDR3 length: 18 residues. The CDR3: CASSLEGGARRTYNEQFF. The CDR3 region has the DNA TGTGCCAGCAGTTTGGAGGGCGGGGCACGTAGGACCTACAATGAGCAGTTCTTC.

V is TRBV2 and J is TRBJ2-3, with 9 nucleotides matching TRBD1. The germline V gene has CDR1 SNHLY and CDR2 FYNNEI. The ends lost 4 bases at V and 14 bases at J; junction bases unmatched: 7. This CDR3 is 12 amino acids long. This chain's CDR3 is CASSVGDRARYF. The CDR3 DNA follows: TGTGCCAGCAGTGTTGGGGACAGGGCTAGGTATTTT.

The chain carries TRBV27 and TRBJ1-2; the D is unclear. The V end was cut by 3 bases, the J end by 7 bases, with 15 bases between. The CDR3 has 14 residues. The germline V gene encodes CDR1 MNHEY and CDR2 SMNVEV (reference sequence). This chain's CDR3 is CASSFRPLAAGYTF. The DNA of the CDR3 is TGTGCCAGCAGTTTCCGCCCCCTAGCGGCTGGCTACACCTTC.

The rearrangement links TRBV9 to TRBJ1-3, with D possibly matching TRBD1 (6 bases). CDR3 length: 17 residues. Per germline, CDR1 SGDLS and CDR2 YYNGEE. The V end was cut by 0 bases, the J end by 0 bases, with 13 bases between. In DNA form, the CDR3 reads TGTGCCAGCAGCGTAGAGGTCAGGGGATACTCTGGAAACACCATATATTTT. Its protein is CASSVEVRGYSGNTIYF. The variable domain in full, with the rest retrieved from reference TRBV9 and TRBJ1-3, is DSGVTQTPKHLITATGQRVTLRCSPRSGDLSVYWYQQSLDQGLQFLIQYYNGEERAKGNILERFSAQQFPDLHSELNLSSLELGDSALYFCASSVEVRGYSGNTIYFGEGSWLTVV.

This clone was counted between two and nine times. The chain uses TRBV7-9 and TRBJ1-5; TRBD1 might be the D (5 bases). The V and J ends lost 4 bases and 6 bases respectively, with 10 bases between them. This CDR3 has 13 amino acids. Per the germline V gene, CDR1 is SEHNR and CDR2 is FQNEAQ (reference sequence). The CDR3 bases are TGTGCCAGCAGCTCCACAGGATTTCAGCCCCAGCATTTT. As protein: CASSSTGFQPQHF.

The J gene is TRBJ2-7, the V gene TRBV2; 8 nucleotides match TRBD2. The V gene's germline CDR1 is SNHLY and CDR2 FYNNEI. The V segment lost 7 bases and the J segment 7 bases; nucleotides outside the gene matches: 9. This CDR3 region has 13 residues. The CDR3 sequence: CASITGGPREQYF. CDR3 DNA sequence: TGTGCCAGCATAACGGGAGGGCCGCGGGAGCAGTACTTC.

V gene TRBV5-1 combines with J gene TRBJ1-1; a possible D gene is TRBD1 (6 bases). The V and J ends lost 0 bases and 5 bases respectively, with 14 bases between them. The V gene's germline CDR1 is SGHRS and CDR2 YFSETQ. The CDR3 has 15 amino acids. This CDR3 reads CASSLAGRGTTEAFF. The CDR3 region has the DNA TGCGCCAGCAGCTTGGCTGGCAGGGGAACGACTGAAGCTTTCTTT.

The chain has TRBV5-1 and TRBJ1-2, with D unresolved. V lost 4 bases and J 6 bases, leaving 16 bases between the germline ends. Germline V gene sequence: CDR1 SGHRS, CDR2 YFSETQ. The CDR3 has 14 amino acids. The CDR3 sequence is CASSTGGFLDGYTF. The CDR3 region has the DNA TGCGCCAGCAGCACCGGAGGGTTCCTTGATGGCTACACCTTC.

This clone appeared once. The genes are TRBV15 and TRBJ1-3, with 8 bases lining up with TRBD1. The trim removed 5 bases at V and 3 bases at J, leaving 6 bases unmatched. This CDR3 contains 15 residues. Germline loops: CDR1 LNHNV, CDR2 YYDKDF (reference sequence). CDR3 amino acids: CATSPDRADGNTIYF. The CDR3 DNA is TGTGCCACCAGCCCGGACAGGGCGGATGGAAACACCATATATTTT. Looking up the rest from reference TRBV15 and TRBJ1-3 gives the full variable domain: DAMVIQNPRYQVTQFGKPVTLSCSQTLNHNVMYWYQQKSSQAPKLLFHYYDKDFNNEADTPDNFQSRRPNTSFCFLDIRSPGLGDTAMYLCATSPDRADGNTIYFGEGSWLTVV.

The chain recombines TRBV6-5 with TRBJ2-5; 8 bases line up with TRBD1. The J segment lost 2 bases and the V segment lost 3 bases, leaving 5 bases of the junction unmatched. This CDR3 has 15 amino acids. The germline V gene has CDR1 MNHEY and CDR2 SVGAGI. The CDR3 DNA follows: TGTGCCAGCAGTTATGCAGGGGGCTATCAAGAGACCCAGTACTTC. It is translated as CASSYAGGYQETQYF.

The rearrangement joins TRBV5-3 to TRBJ1-5; TRBD1 agrees at 9 bases. TRBV5-3 is noted as an ORF with a role that remains uncertain. The CDR3 spans 14 residues. J lost 5 bases, V lost 1 base, and 1 base had no gene match. The CDR3 nucleotides are TGTGCCAGAAGCTTGAGGGACAGGGATCAGCCCCAGCATTTT. Its protein product is CARSLRDRDQPQHF.

The rearrangement links TRBV9 to TRBJ1-6; 12 bases are a match to TRBD1. J was trimmed by 4 bases and V by 3 bases; bases with no gene match: 2. Germline V lookup: CDR1 SGDLS, CDR2 YYNGEE. The CDR3 is 16 amino acids. The CDR3 DNA follows: TGTGCCAGCAGCGGGGGACAGGGGGCTTATAATTCACCCCTCCACTTT. Translation: CASSGGQGAYNSPLHF.

This chain joins TRBV28 and TRBJ2-7, with TRBD1 identical over 10 bases. Germline V gene data show CDR1 as MDHEN and CDR2 as SYDVKM. This CDR3 spans 13 amino acids. With 4 bases clipped from V and 12 bases from J, the junction kept 9 bases outside the gene matches. The CDR3 here is CASSSGGTGVPYF. The CDR3, as DNA: TGTGCCAGCAGTTCTGGGGGGACAGGGGTTCCGTACTTC.

The CDR3 spells CASSPRQGALYEQYF. The CDR3 bases are TGTGCCAGCAGCCCGAGACAGGGGGCGCTCTACGAGCAGTACTTC. The rearrangement uses TRBV7-2 and TRBJ2-7, with TRBD1 identical over 10 bases. Germline values: CDR1 SGHTA, CDR2 FQGNSA. The CDR3 extends over 15 amino acids. After removal of 5 bases from V and 3 bases from J, the junction contained 7 bases not matched to a gene. Combining the CDR3 with reference TRBV7-2 and TRBJ2-7 gives the whole variable domain GAGVSQSPSNKVTEKGKDVELRCDPISGHTALYWYRQSLGQGLEFLIYFQGNSAPDKSGLPSDRFSAERTGGSVSTLTIQRTQQEDSAVYLCASSPRQGALYEQYFGPGTRLTVT.

The chain links TRBV7-6 to TRBJ2-5; weak D call: TRBD2 (5 bases). The V end was cut by 7 bases, the J end by 0 bases, with 12 bases between. Looked up from germline, CDR1 is SGHVS and CDR2 is FNYEAQ. This CDR3 is 14 amino acids long. The CDR3 loop reads CASTYDGNQETQYF. The CDR3 DNA reads as TGTGCCAGCACCTACGACGGGAACCAAGAGACCCAGTACTTC.

The chain is built from TRBV6-4 and TRBJ1-4, with a tentative D call TRBD1 (6 bases). Germline loops: CDR1 MRHNA, CDR2 SNTAGT. The CDR3 contains 15 residues. V shed 2 bases and J shed 5 bases, with 12 bases lying between them. CDR3 region: CASSDLRGNNEKLFF. CDR3 in DNA: TGTGCCAGCAGTGACCTCAGGGGTAACAATGAAAAACTGTTTTTT.

V and J are TRBV2 and TRBJ1-6; TRBD1 aligns across 7 bases. CDR1 and CDR2 from the germline V gene are SNHLY and FYNNEI. The CDR3 is made up of 16 amino acids. Losses at the gene ends were 3 bases for V and 6 bases for J; bases not matched to a gene: 8. The CDR3 DNA reads TGTGCCAGCAGTGATCCCAAACAGGGGAGTAATTCACCCCTCCACTTT. Amino acid sequence: CASSDPKQGSNSPLHF.

V gene TRBV18 combines with J gene TRBJ2-1, with TRBD1 identical over 7 bases. Trimming took 4 bases from V and 3 from J; bases not matched to a gene: 6. Germline CDR1 is KGHSH and CDR2 is LQKENI. This CDR3 contains 15 residues. The CDR3 loop reads CASSREDRVYNEQFF. The CDR3 DNA sequence: TGTGCCAGCTCACGGGAAGACAGGGTCTACAATGAGCAGTTCTTC.

J is TRBJ2-1 and V is TRBV6-1; 14 positions match TRBD2. V gave up 4 bases and J gave up 7 bases; unmatched junction bases: 3. The length of the CDR3 is 15 residues. Germline V CDR1 and CDR2: MNHNS, SASEGT. The CDR3 is CASSAGTSGRNEQFF. CDR3 in DNA: TGTGCCAGCAGTGCGGGGACTAGCGGGAGAAATGAGCAGTTCTTC.